The clone carrying this TCR beta chain was detected ten times or more. Its specificity is unknown. It was a multiplex PCR that amplified TCR beta CDR3, with 32 V and 13 J primers. TCRdb itself ran the multiplex PCR reads through MiXCR, one entry per CDR3 protein. The repertoire consists of 10,000 to 15,000 distinct CDR3 sequences, with 23% occurring once and the leading ten covering 10% to 15%. This entry comes from a study of immune heterogeneity within non-small cell lung tumors. V shed 8 bases and J shed 5 bases, with 19 bases lying between them. This CDR3 spans 15 amino acids. Bulk tumor genomic DNA (around 600 ng per sample) served as template. Widely spaced biopsies, several per primary tumor, were obtained at surgery. Samples came from untreated patients having curative surgery for newly diagnosed non-small cell lung cancer. Donors comprised newly diagnosed non-small cell lung cancer patients undergoing surgery with curative intent.

Points from the study as a whole: The repertoire of each individual patient held high-frequency T-cell receptor beta clonotypes that were largely distinct from those of other patients. Alongside site-unique high-frequency clones, identical dominant CDR3 beta clonotypes recurred across tumor sites within a patient.

The V and J genes are TRBV12-3 or TRBV12-4 and TRBJ2-1, with D uncertain. The sample was lung tumor tissue. The TCR comes from a man aged 45-65 years with non-small cell lung cancer. The CDR3 sequence: CASEDQVGRNNEQFF. As DNA, the CDR3 is TGTGCCAGCGAGGACCAGGTAGGGCGGAACAATGAGCAGTTCTTC.